This T cell receptor (beta chain) was recovered during a study of beta chain features in type 1 diabetes. The study, taken as a whole, reports: Moderately but significantly shorter TCRB CDR3s were found in Type 1 diabetes patients in all four CD4+ subsets.

This clone has just one count. Its antigen is undetermined. Sequencing targeted expressed TCRB transcripts, as all isolated RNA had been reverse transcribed. The method was immunoSEQ multiplex PCR; TCRdb's version includes in-frame clones alone and lacks a portion of them. The sample includes under 400,000 clones, roughly 12% of them seen just once. Germline CDR1 and CDR2: MGHRA and YSYEKL. Between the trimmed V and J ends, which lost 0 bases and 0 bases, there was a span of 11 bases. The CDR3 runs to 16 residues. This chain uses TRBV4-1 with TRBJ2-5, with no clear D. This sequence originates from a man aged 18 to 29 in good health. The sequenced material came from naive CD4+ T cells from blood. The CDR3 protein is CASSQDGSVYQETQYF. The CDR3 DNA follows: TGCGCCAGCAGCCAAGATGGCAGCGTGTACCAAGAGACCCAGTACTTC.